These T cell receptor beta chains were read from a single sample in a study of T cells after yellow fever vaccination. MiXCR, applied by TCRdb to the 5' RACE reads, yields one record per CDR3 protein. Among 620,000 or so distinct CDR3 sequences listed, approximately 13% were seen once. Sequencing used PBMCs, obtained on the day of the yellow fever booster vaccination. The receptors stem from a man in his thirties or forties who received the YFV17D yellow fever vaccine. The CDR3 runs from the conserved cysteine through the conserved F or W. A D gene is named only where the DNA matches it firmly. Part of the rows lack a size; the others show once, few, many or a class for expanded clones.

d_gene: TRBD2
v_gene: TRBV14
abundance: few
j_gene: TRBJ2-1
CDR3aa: CASSQVGTSGSPYNEQFF
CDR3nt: TGTGCCAGCAGCCAAGTGGGGACTAGCGGGAGTCCATACAATGAGCAGTTCTTC

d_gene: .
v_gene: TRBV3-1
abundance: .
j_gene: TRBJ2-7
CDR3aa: CASSHAGRKTTSHEQYF
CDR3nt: TGTGCCAGCAGCCACGCCGGGCGGAAAACAACCTCCCACGAGCAGTACTTC

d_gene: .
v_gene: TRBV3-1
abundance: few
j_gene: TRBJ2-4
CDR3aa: CASSREGGGNIQYF
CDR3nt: TGTGCCAGCAGCCGAGAGGGGGGGGGTAACATTCAGTACTTC

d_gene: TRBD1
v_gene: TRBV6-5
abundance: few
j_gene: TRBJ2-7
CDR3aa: CASSHGQATYEQYF
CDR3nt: TGTGCCAGCAGTCACGGACAGGCCACCTACGAGCAGTACTTC

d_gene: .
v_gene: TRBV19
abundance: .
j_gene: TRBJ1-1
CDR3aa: CASSTGGQHMAEAFF
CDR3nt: TGTGCCAGTAGTACGGGCGGACAGCATATGGCTGAAGCTTTCTTT

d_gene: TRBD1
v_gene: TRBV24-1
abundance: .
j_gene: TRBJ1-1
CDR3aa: CATSDSRSDRGWNTEAFF
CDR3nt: TGTGCCACCAGTGATTCACGCTCGGACAGGGGATGGAACACTGAAGCTTTCTTT

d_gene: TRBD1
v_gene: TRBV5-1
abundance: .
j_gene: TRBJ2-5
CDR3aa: CASSSPWRPGQTKETQYF
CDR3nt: TGCGCCAGCAGCTCCCCATGGCGGCCGGGACAGACTAAAGAGACCCAGTACTTC

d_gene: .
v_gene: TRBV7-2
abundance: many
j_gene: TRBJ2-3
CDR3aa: CASSTRQGTDTQYF
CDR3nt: TGTGCCAGCAGCACCCGACAGGGCACAGATACGCAGTATTTT

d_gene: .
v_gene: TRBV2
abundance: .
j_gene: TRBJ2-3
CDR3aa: CASNPGPDTQYF
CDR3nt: TGTGCCAGCAACCCCGGGCCTGATACGCAGTATTTT

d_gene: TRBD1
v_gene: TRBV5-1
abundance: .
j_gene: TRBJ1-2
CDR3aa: CASSSGGQADGYTF
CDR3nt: TGCGCCAGCAGCTCCGGAGGACAGGCCGATGGCTACACCTTC

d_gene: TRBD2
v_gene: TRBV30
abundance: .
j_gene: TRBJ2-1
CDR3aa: CAWRGGLAGYNEQFF
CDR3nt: TGTGCCTGGAGGGGAGGACTAGCGGGTTACAATGAGCAGTTCTTC

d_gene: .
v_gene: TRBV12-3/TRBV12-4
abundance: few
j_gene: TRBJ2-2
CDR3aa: CASRLNQGSGELFF
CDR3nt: TGTGCCAGCAGACTAAACCAGGGAAGCGGGGAGCTGTTTTTT

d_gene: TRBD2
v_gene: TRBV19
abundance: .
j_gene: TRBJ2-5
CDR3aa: CARFISPQREGCETQYF
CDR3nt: TGTGCCCGTTTTATTAGTCCTCAGCGGGAGGGCTGTGAGACCCAGTACTTC

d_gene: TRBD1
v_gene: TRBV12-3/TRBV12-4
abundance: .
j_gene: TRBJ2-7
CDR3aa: CASSLAGGDDEQYF
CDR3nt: TGTGCCAGCAGTTTGGCAGGGGGCGACGACGAGCAGTACTTC

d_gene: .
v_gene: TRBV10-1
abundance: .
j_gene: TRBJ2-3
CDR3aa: CASSVRDTDTQYF
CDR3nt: TGCGCCAGCAGTGTCAGGGACACAGATACGCAGTATTTT

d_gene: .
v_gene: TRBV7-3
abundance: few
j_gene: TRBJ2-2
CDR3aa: CASSSQRGDTGELFF
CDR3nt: TGTGCCAGCAGCTCCCAACGGGGAGACACCGGGGAGCTGTTTTTT

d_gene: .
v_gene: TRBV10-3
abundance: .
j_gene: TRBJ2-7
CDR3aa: CAISEHGRAYEQYF
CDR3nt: TGTGCCATCAGTGAGCATGGCAGAGCCTACGAGCAGTACTTC

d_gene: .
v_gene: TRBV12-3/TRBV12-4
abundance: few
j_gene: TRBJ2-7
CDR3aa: CASSSSRGVGEQYF
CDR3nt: TGTGCCAGCAGCAGTTCAAGGGGGGTAGGCGAGCAGTACTTC

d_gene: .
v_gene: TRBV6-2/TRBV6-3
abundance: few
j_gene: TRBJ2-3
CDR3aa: CASSYVRDTDTQYF
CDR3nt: TGTGCCAGCAGTTACGTGCGGGACACAGATACGCAGTATTTT

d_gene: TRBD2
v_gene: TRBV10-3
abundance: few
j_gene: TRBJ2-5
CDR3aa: CAISGAGETQYF
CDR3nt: TGTGCCATCAGTGGAGCGGGGGAGACCCAGTACTTC

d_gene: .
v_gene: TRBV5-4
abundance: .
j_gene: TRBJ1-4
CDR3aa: CASSLQPGEKLFF
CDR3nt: TGTGCCAGCAGCTTGCAACCAGGGGAAAAACTGTTTTTT

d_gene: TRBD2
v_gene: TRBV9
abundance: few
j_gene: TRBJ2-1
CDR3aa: CASSASGSLINEQFF
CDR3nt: TGTGCCAGCAGTGCCAGCGGGAGTTTAATCAATGAGCAGTTCTTC

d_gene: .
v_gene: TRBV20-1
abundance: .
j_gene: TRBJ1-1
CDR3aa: CSATRVGTEAFF
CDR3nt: TGCAGTGCTACCAGGGTGGGCACTGAAGCTTTCTTT

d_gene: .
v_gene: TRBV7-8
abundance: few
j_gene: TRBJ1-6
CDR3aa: CASSFDPIPSSSYNSPLHF
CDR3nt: TGTGCCAGCAGCTTTGATCCTATTCCTTCGAGCTCCTATAATTCACCCCTCCACTTT

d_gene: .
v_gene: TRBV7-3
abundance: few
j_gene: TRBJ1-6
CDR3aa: CASSLSGSFRSPLHF
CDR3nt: TGTGCCAGCAGCTTATCGGGGAGCTTTCGTTCACCCCTCCACTTT

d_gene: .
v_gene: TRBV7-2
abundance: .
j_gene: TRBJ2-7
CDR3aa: CASSLASESPQYF
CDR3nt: TGTGCCAGCAGCTTAGCCTCCGAGAGCCCGCAGTACTTC

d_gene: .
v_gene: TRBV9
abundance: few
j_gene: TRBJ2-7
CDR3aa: CASSPQGPVSSYEQYF
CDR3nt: TGTGCCAGCAGCCCCCAGGGCCCTGTGAGCTCCTACGAGCAGTACTTC

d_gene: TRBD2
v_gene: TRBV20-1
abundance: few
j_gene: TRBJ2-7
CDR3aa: CSARGAGVYYEQYF
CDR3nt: TGCAGTGCTAGAGGTGCGGGAGTGTACTACGAGCAGTACTTC

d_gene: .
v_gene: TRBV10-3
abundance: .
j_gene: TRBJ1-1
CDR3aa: CAISDPGGQRNTEAFF
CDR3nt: TGTGCCATCAGTGACCCTGGCGGGCAGAGGAACACTGAAGCTTTCTTT

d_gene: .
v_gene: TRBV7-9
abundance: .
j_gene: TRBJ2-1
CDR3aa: CASSFLRLREQFF
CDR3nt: TGTGCCAGCAGCTTTCTCAGACTCAGGGAACAGTTCTTC

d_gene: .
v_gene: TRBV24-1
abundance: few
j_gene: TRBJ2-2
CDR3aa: CATSDPRTGDTGELFF
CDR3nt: TGTGCCACCAGTGATCCTCGGACGGGGGACACCGGGGAGCTGTTTTTT

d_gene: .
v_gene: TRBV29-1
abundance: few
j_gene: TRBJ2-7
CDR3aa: CSVERGREQYF
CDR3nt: TGCAGCGTAGAGAGGGGTCGCGAGCAGTACTTC

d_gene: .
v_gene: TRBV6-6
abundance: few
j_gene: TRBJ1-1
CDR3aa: CASSYIRGEAFF
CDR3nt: TGTGCCAGCAGTTACATCAGGGGTGAAGCTTTCTTT

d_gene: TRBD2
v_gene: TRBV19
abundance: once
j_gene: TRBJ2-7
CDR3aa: CAGSGLAALKPVVYEQYF
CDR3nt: TGTGCCGGCTCGGGACTAGCGGCATTAAAACCAGTCGTGTACGAGCAGTACTTC

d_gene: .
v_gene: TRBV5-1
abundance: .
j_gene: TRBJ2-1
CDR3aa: CASSLSYGANEQFF
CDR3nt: TGCGCCAGCAGCTTGTCGTACGGGGCCAATGAGCAGTTCTTC

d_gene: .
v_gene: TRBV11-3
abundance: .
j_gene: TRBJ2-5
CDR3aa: CASSVTGLGTQYF
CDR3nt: TGTGCCAGCAGCGTGACGGGGTTGGGGACCCAGTACTTC

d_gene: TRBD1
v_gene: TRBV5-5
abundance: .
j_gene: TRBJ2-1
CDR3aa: CASSLDIGQGYNEQFF
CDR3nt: TGTGCCAGCAGCTTGGATATTGGACAGGGGTACAATGAGCAGTTCTTC

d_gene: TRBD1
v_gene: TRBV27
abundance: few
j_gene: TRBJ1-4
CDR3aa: CASSLQGAGEKLFF
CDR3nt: TGTGCCAGCAGCCTCCAGGGGGCAGGAGAAAAACTGTTTTTT

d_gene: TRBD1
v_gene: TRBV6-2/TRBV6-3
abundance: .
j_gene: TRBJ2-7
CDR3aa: CASRRLTGGLLSYEQYF
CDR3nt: TGTGCCAGCAGGAGACTTACAGGGGGCCTCCTCTCCTACGAGCAGTACTTC

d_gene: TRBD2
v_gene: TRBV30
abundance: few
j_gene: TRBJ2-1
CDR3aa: CAWSATRLAGGGNEQFF
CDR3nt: TGTGCCTGGAGTGCGACCCGACTAGCGGGAGGGGGCAATGAGCAGTTCTTC

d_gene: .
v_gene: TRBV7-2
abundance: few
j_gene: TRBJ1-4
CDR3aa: CASSVQGGWAEKLFF
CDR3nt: TGTGCCAGCAGCGTTCAGGGTGGCTGGGCTGAAAAACTGTTTTTT

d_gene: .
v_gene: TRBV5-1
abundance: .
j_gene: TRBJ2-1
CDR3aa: CASSLGRTNEQFF
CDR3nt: TGCGCCAGCAGCTTGGGCCGGACTAATGAGCAGTTCTTC